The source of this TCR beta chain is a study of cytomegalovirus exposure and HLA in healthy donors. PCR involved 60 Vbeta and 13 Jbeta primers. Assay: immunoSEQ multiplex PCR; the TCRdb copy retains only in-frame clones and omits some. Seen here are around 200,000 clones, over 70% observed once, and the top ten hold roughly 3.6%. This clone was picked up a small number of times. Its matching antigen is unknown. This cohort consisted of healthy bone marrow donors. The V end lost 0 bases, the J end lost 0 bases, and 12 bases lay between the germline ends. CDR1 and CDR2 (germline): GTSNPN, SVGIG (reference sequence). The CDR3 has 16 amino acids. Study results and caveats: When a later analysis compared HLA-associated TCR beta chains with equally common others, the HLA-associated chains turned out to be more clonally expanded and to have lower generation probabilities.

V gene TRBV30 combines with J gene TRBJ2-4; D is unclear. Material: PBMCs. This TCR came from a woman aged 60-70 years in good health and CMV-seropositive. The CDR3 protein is CAWSVAGDRAKNIQYF. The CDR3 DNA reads TGTGCCTGGAGTGTAGCCGGAGACCGAGCCAAAAACATTCAGTACTTC.